The 21 T cell receptor beta chains listed next were all sequenced from one sample in a study of T-cell reconstitution after alpha-beta-depleted transplantation in children. Preparing the TCRbeta library involved the use of unique molecular identifiers. TCRdb reprocessed the PCR reads with MiXCR, giving one entry per CDR3 protein. The repertoire consists of roughly 310,000 distinct CDR3 sequences, with more than 20% occurring once and the leading ten covering approximately 11%. Sequencing used PBMCs, mostly from graft donor cells, obtained 180 days after TCRalphabeta/CD19-depleted stem cell transplant. These receptors were obtained from a male patient aged 10-17 years who had a stem cell transplant for acute lymphoblastic leukemia, so the T cells may come from the graft donor.

This clonotype was detected only a few times. The CDR3 spells CASSFGLGGILDEQYF. The CDR3 bases are TGTGCCAGCAGTTTTGGATTAGGGGGTATCCTAGACGAGCAGTACTTC. The genes are TRBV12-3 or TRBV12-4 and TRBJ2-7; tentatively, D is TRBD1 (6 bases). V lost 3 bases and J lost 5, with 20 bases in between. This CDR3 has 16 amino acids.

There are a few counts of this clonotype. This chain connects TRBV10-3 to TRBJ2-2; 10 nucleotides match TRBD2. Germline lookup yields CDR1 ENHRY and CDR2 SYGVKD. The J segment lost 1 base and the V segment lost 6 bases, leaving 8 bases of the junction unmatched. The CDR3 spans 17 residues. The CDR3 loop reads CAISHFRLAGNTGELFF. CDR3 bases: TGTGCCATCAGCCACTTTAGACTAGCGGGGAACACCGGGGAGCTGTTTTTT.

This clonotype was recorded a few times. The chain employs TRBV20-1 and TRBJ2-3; D unclear. Deletions cut 6 bases from V and 3 bases from J, with 7 bases between. Per the germline V gene, CDR1 is DFQATT and CDR2 is SNEGSKA (reference sequence). This CDR3 spans 11 amino acids. The CDR3 nucleotides are TGCAGTGCGGCGAGGACAGATACGCAGTATTTT. Protein product: CSAARTDTQYF.

The J gene is TRBJ2-1, the V gene TRBV19; 11 bases line up with TRBD2. Germline loops: CDR1 LNHDA, CDR2 SQIVND (reference sequence). With 3 bases clipped from V and 6 bases from J, the junction kept 7 bases outside the gene matches. The CDR3 is made up of 16 amino acids. The CDR3 here is CASSILGLAGANEQFF. The DNA of the CDR3 is TGTGCCAGTAGTATCCTCGGACTAGCGGGCGCCAATGAGCAGTTCTTC.

This clonotype was seen many times. V gene TRBV7-3 combines with J gene TRBJ2-1, with 10 bases fitting TRBD2. Germline CDR1 SGHTA, CDR2 FQGTGA. The CDR3 has 15 amino acids. The V segment lost 3 bases and the J segment 6 bases; nucleotides outside the gene matches: 5. CDR3 coding DNA: TGTGCCAGCAGCTTCCGGACTAGCGGAATCAATGAGCAGTTCTTC. It translates to CASSFRTSGINEQFF.

The V and J genes are TRBV20-1 and TRBJ2-1, with 9 positions matching TRBD2. CDR3 length equals 14 residues. V lost 3 bases and J lost 4; bases outside the gene matches: 4. The V gene's germline CDR1 is DFQATT and CDR2 SNEGSKA (reference sequence). The CDR3: CSARTSGNYNEQFF. DNA of the CDR3: TGCAGTGCTAGGACTAGCGGAAATTACAATGAGCAGTTCTTC.

This clonotype was seen only a few times. This rearrangement joins TRBV12-3 or TRBV12-4 to TRBJ1-1; D unclear. V was pared by 3 bases and J by 7 bases, with 12 bases between. This CDR3 has 13 amino acids. CDR3 sequence: CASSLEGVGEAFF. In nucleotides, the CDR3 is TGTGCCAGCAGTTTGGAGGGAGTGGGTGAAGCTTTCTTT.

The CDR3 DNA is TGTGCCAGCAGCTTGCGGCCAGGGTCAAGCTCCTACAATGAGCAGTTCTTC. Protein: CASSLRPGSSSYNEQFF. The chain has TRBV7-7 and TRBJ2-1, with a weak D call TRBD1 (5 bases). The CDR3 consists of 17 residues. CDR1 and CDR2 from the germline V gene are SSHAT and FNYEAQ (reference sequence). The ends were cut back, 3 bases at V and 0 bases at J, with 15 bases in the middle.

The sample holds a few counts of this clonotype. V and J are TRBV20-1 and TRBJ2-5, with 8 bases fitting TRBD2. J was trimmed by 5 bases and V by 4 bases; bases with no gene match: 24. Germline V gene lookup returns CDR1 DFQATT and CDR2 SNEGSKA (reference sequence). The CDR3 length is 19 residues. The CDR3 spells CSATKAGTRWGLIAETQYF. In DNA, the CDR3 is TGCAGTGCTACCAAAGCCGGGACTAGATGGGGCCTGATCGCGGAGACCCAGTACTTC.

This clonotype was picked up a small number of times. The chain employs TRBV12-3 or TRBV12-4 and TRBJ1-3, with TRBD1 matching over 7 bases. There are 15 residues in the CDR3. The V and J ends lost 2 bases and 3 bases, in that order; junction bases with no gene match: 4. The CDR3 DNA is TGTGCCAGCAGTTTATGGGGACAGTTTGGAAACACCATATATTTT. This encodes CASSLWGQFGNTIYF.

J is TRBJ2-3 and V is TRBV5-6; D gene unclear. The CDR3 length is 15 residues. The germline CDR1 and CDR2 sequences are SGHDT and YYEEEE. Trimming stripped 4 bases from V and 5 bases from J, with 17 bases between. The CDR3 loop is CASSIGPSVGDTQYF. The CDR3 bases are TGTGCCAGCAGCATAGGACCCTCCGTGGGAGATACGCAGTATTTT.

The chain carries TRBV27 and TRBJ2-1; D unclear. The CDR3 covers 17 residues. Per the germline V gene, CDR1 is MNHEY and CDR2 is SMNVEV (reference sequence). V was pared by 3 bases and J by 1 base, with 16 bases between. The CDR3 DNA reads TGTGCCAGCAGTTTCAGAATCGGGCCCACGTCCTACAATGAGCAGTTCTTC. It codes for CASSFRIGPTSYNEQFF.

This clonotype has a handful of counts. The chain couples TRBV10-3 to TRBJ2-7; no clear D. CDR1 and CDR2 from the germline V gene are ENHRY and SYGVKD. Trimming took off 6 bases at V and 10 bases at J, with 16 bases between the two ends. The CDR3 length is 12 residues. This CDR3 is CAIRDLGIIQYF. CDR3 DNA sequence: TGTGCCATCAGGGACCTAGGAATAATTCAGTACTTC.

The chain has TRBV7-3 and TRBJ2-3; 14 bases agree with TRBD2. V trimming: 5 bases; J trimming: 4 bases; junction bases outside the gene matches: 2. CDR1 is SGHTA, CDR2 FQGTGA, per germline. The CDR3 length is 15 residues. CDR3 in amino acids: CASSQGLAGADTQYF. The CDR3 DNA is TGTGCCAGCAGCCAGGGACTAGCGGGAGCAGATACGCAGTATTTT. The full variable domain, completed using reference TRBV7-3 and TRBJ2-3, is GAGVSQTPSNKVTEKGKYVELRCDPISGHTALYWYRQSLGQGPEFLIYFQGTGAADDSGLPNDRFFAVRPEGSVSTLKIQRTERGDSAVYLCASSQGLAGADTQYFGPGTRLTVL.

The gene calls are TRBV2 and TRBJ2-2; either TRBD1 or TRBD2 may fit D (5 bases each). Germline CDR1 reads SNHLY; CDR2 reads FYNNEI. V was cut by 6 bases and J by 6 bases, with 20 bases left in between. This CDR3 is built from 16 residues. Written as DNA, the CDR3 is TGTGCCAGCAGCCAGCGCAGGACTGGGGGTTCCGGGGAGCTGTTTTTT. Encoded protein: CASSQRRTGGSGELFF.

The rearrangement joins TRBV5-8 to TRBJ2-3; 7 bases are a match to TRBD2. In germline, CDR1 is SGHTS, CDR2 YDEGEE. CDR3 length: 17 amino acids. V lost 3 bases and J lost 3; bases outside the gene matches: 13. The CDR3 region has the DNA TGTGCCAGCAGCTCTCCATTCCCAGCGGGGCCTACAGATACGCAGTATTTT. Translating it yields CASSSPFPAGPTDTQYF.

This clonotype was picked up a small number of times. The rearrangement links TRBV5-1 to TRBJ1-2; 10 bases are a match to TRBD1. Germline V gene lookup returns CDR1 SGHRS and CDR2 YFSETQ. The CDR3 totals 13 residues. Trimming at V came to 4 bases and at J to 7 bases, leaving 4 bases not matched to a gene. The CDR3 spells CASSPDRGFGYTF. The CDR3 nucleotides read TGCGCCAGCAGCCCGGACAGGGGGTTTGGCTACACCTTC.

This clonotype has a handful of counts. The chain joins TRBV6-1 to TRBJ2-5; 8 bases are a match to TRBD2. The germline V gene encodes CDR1 MNHNS and CDR2 SASEGT. V was pared by 6 bases and J by 5 bases, with 20 bases of the junction left unmatched. The CDR3 has 18 amino acids. CDR3: CASSGFAPLAGLSETQYF. The CDR3 DNA follows: TGTGCCAGCAGCGGGTTTGCTCCCTTAGCGGGATTGTCTGAGACCCAGTACTTC.

This clonotype was observed a handful of times. The chain employs TRBV9 and TRBJ2-2, with 7 bases aligning to TRBD1. This CDR3 has 18 residues. V gave up 1 base and J gave up 0 bases; unmatched junction bases: 9. CDR1 SGDLS and CDR2 YYNGEE come from the germline V gene. CDR3 in amino acids: CASSVNRGRSANTGELFF. As DNA, the CDR3 is TGTGCCAGCAGCGTAAACAGGGGAAGGTCCGCGAACACCGGGGAGCTGTTTTTT.

The chain carries TRBV15 and TRBJ2-5; D might be TRBD2 (5 bases). CDR1 LNHNV and CDR2 YYDKDF come from the germline V gene (reference sequence). This CDR3 is 16 amino acids long. The germline V and J ends were trimmed by 5 bases and 2 bases, with 18 bases remaining between them. This CDR3 is CATSEPSGNIQETQYF. The DNA of the CDR3 is TGTGCCACCAGCGAACCAAGCGGAAACATTCAAGAGACCCAGTACTTC.

This clonotype has only a few counts. This chain connects TRBV7-9 to TRBJ2-7; TRBD1 aligns across 9 bases. V was pared by 0 bases and J by 5 bases, with 8 bases of the junction left unmatched. Looked up from germline, CDR1 is SEHNR and CDR2 is FQNEAQ (reference sequence). CDR3 length: 16 residues. The CDR3 region is CASSLASLDRGHEQYF. CDR3 bases: TGTGCCAGCAGCTTAGCCTCTCTGGACAGGGGCCACGAGCAGTACTTC.